This T cell receptor beta chain was identified during a study of T-cell memory formation after mild COVID-19. Whole-study results and caveats: Balance between CD4 and CD8 was seen in clones contracting day 15 to 85, and a CD4+ lean was seen in later expanders. The main location of contracting CD4+ clones was CM and EM, and that of contracting CD8+ clones was EMRA.

A few counts support this clonotype. Its matching antigen is unknown. Per the germline V gene, CDR1 is LNHDA and CDR2 is SQIVND (reference sequence). The CDR3 runs 13 residues. With 7 bases clipped from V and 6 bases from J, the junction kept 4 bases outside the gene matches. One entry per CDR3 protein results from TCRdb running MiXCR on the 5' RACE reads. The table has a few hundred thousand distinct CDR3 sequences, 15% seen once. Sequenced input: PBMCs or a T cell subset sorted from them (not recorded which). This chain connects TRBV19 to TRBJ2-5; 11 nucleotides align to TRBD1. The sequence was collected from a man aged 18 to 29 who had mild COVID-19 (a few samples of this study predate the infection). Cell type and time point are not known. CDR3 protein: CASKDRGLKTQYF. CDR3 coding DNA: TGTGCCAGTAAGGACAGGGGGCTGAAGACCCAGTACTTC.